Listed here are 4 T cell receptor beta chains from one sample, sequenced in a study of cytomegalovirus exposure and HLA in healthy donors. Only in-frame clones appear in the TCRdb table, and some are missing; sequencing was by immunoSEQ multiplex PCR. The sample includes 250,000 to 350,000 clones, 88% of them seen just once. The sequenced sample was PBMCs. The origin of the receptors is a man aged 30 to 39 in good health and CMV-seronegative.

The genes are TRBV2 and TRBJ1-6; possible D gene TRBD1, 5 bases. V was clipped by 6 bases and J by 5 bases, with 11 bases between them. CDR3 length: 14 amino acids. CDR1 and CDR2 (germline): SNHLY, FYNNEI. The CDR3 region is CASRDTGNNSPLHF. For the CDR3, the DNA is TGTGCCAGCAGGGATACAGGAAATAATTCACCCCTCCACTTT.

The chain is built from TRBV6-1 and TRBJ1-3, with 11 nucleotides matching TRBD1. V was pared by 7 bases and J by 5 bases, with 7 bases of the junction left unmatched. This CDR3 region has 15 residues. Germline CDR1 reads MNHNS; CDR2 reads SASEGT. The CDR3 coding sequence is TGTGCCAGCACCGAGCGGACAGGGGGCAGAAACACCATATATTTT. This encodes CASTERTGGRNTIYF.

The V gene is TRBV18, the J gene TRBJ2-7, with 11 positions matching TRBD2. This CDR3 is built from 17 residues. CDR1 is KGHSH and CDR2 is LQKENI in the germline V gene. V lost 1 base, J lost 1 base, and 6 bases stayed unmatched. CDR3: CASSPRPLAGESYEQYF. The CDR3 DNA follows: TGTGCCAGCTCACCACGGCCACTAGCGGGGGAATCCTACGAGCAGTACTTC.

This clone came up a few times. The chain joins TRBV18 to TRBJ2-7; tentatively, D is TRBD1 (5 bases). Trimming removed 4 bases at V and 6 bases at J, with 10 bases between. Per the germline V gene, CDR1 is KGHSH and CDR2 is LQKENI. There are 12 residues in the CDR3. The CDR3 DNA reads TGTGCCAGCTCACAAGGACAAAGCGAGCAGTACTTC. This encodes CASSQGQSEQYF.